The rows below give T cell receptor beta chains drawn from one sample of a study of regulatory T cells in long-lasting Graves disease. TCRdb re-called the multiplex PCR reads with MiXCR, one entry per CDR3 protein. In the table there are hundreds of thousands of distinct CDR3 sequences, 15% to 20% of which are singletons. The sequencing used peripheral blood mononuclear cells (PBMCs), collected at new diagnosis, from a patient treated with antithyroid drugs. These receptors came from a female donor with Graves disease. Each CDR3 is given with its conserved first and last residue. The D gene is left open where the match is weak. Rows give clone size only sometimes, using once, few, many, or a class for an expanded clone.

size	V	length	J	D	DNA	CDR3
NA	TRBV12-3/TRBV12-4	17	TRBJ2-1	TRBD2	TGTGCCAGCAGTTCCCCCCTAGCGGCGGAGCCCTACAATGAGCAGTTCTTC	CASSSPLAAEPYNEQFF
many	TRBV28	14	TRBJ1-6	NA	TGTGCCAGCAGTTTATTCCAGGTCAATTCACCCCTCCACTTT	CASSLFQVNSPLHF
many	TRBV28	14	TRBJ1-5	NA	TGTGCCAGCAGTTTTCCCGGTGAGGATCAGCCCCAGCATTTT	CASSFPGEDQPQHF
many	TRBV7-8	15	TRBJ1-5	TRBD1	TGTGCCAGCAGCTTAGCGGGACAGGGCAATCAGCCCCAGCATTTT	CASSLAGQGNQPQHF
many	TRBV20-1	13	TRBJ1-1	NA	TGCAGTGCTAGGGAGGGTATGAACACTGAAGCTTTCTTT	CSAREGMNTEAFF
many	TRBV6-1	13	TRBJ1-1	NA	TGTGCCAGCAACCCGGCCATCAGCACTGAAGCTTTCTTT	CASNPAISTEAFF
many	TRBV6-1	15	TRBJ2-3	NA	TGTGCCAGCAGTGAATCGCGGCCGGTCTCGGGTACGCAGTATTTT	CASSESRPVSGTQYF
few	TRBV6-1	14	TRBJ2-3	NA	TGTGCCACCGCGTCGGGGAGTGTCTCGGATACGCAGTATTTT	CATASGSVSDTQYF
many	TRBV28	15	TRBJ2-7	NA	TGTGCCAGCTTGAGTTTGGAACAAGGCTCCTACGAGCAGTACTTC	CASLSLEQGSYEQYF
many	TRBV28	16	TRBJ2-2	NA	TGTGCCAGCAGTTTAATGAGTAGCCGTTACACCGGGGAGCTGTTTTTT	CASSLMSSRYTGELFF
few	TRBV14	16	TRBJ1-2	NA	TGTGCCAGCAGCTTATTCCCGCGGGCAGCTAACTATGGCTACACCTTC	CASSLFPRAANYGYTF
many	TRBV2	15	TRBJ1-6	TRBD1	TGTGCCAGCAGTGATTCCGGGACAGGGGGGTCACCCCTCCACTTT	CASSDSGTGGSPLHF
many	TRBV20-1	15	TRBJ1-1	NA	TGCAGTGCTTCAGACAGGAGAAAGATGAACACTGAAGCTTTCTTT	CSASDRRKMNTEAFF
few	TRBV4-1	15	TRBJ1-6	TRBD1	TGCGCCAGCAGCCCAAGGGGGCCCTTAGCTTCACCCCTCCACTTT	CASSPRGPLASPLHF
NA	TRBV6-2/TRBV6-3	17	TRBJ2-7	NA	TGTGCCAGCAGTTACTTTCTTCCGGGACAAGGCGGCGACGAGCAGTACTTC	CASSYFLPGQGGDEQYF